This TCR beta chain was identified during a study of T cell repertoires in cytomegalovirus infection. Regarding the study as a whole: Summed frequency of public TCR beta families distinguished CMV carriers with the relevant HLA. In two of eight donors, the top clonotype was HLA-C-restricted CMV-specific.

In its sample, this clonotype was seen a few times. Its matching antigen is unknown. V lost 7 bases to trimming and J lost 1 base, with 20 bases between them. The CDR3 consists of 16 residues. The germline V gene encodes CDR1 SEHNR and CDR2 FQNEAQ (reference sequence). TCRdb re-analysed the reads in MiXCR, keeping a single row per CDR3 protein. The data contain fewer than 250,000 distinct CDR3 sequences, roughly an eighth of them singletons. The sample was PBMCs. The chain joins TRBV7-9 to TRBJ2-7; D may match TRBD1 or TRBD2 (5 bases each). The clonotype originates from a human donor in good health (CMV status not recorded). Some clones in this sample may be carry-over from other donors' samples. CDR3 nucleotides: TGTGCCAGCAACCTGGTCGCCGGGACGGAATCCTACGAGCAGTACTTC. This sequence encodes CASNLVAGTESYEQYF.